This T cell receptor beta chain was recorded in a study of shared clonotypes between healthy human individuals. CDR3 length: 13 amino acids. The V end was cut by 6 bases, the J end by 1 base, with 9 bases between. Germline values: CDR1 KGHSY, CDR2 FQNENV. The protocol was immunoSEQ multiplex PCR, while the TCRdb copy is restricted to in-frame clones and leaves out a portion. Among 900,000 to 1,200,000 clones listed, around 78% were seen once. This clone was observed many times. The V and J genes are TRBV16 and TRBJ1-1; possible D gene TRBD1, 6 bases. What was sequenced was memory CD4+ T cells from PBMCs. Regarding subset: CD45RA-negative fraction. The source of this sequence is a man younger than 35 in good health. Some clones in this sample may be carry-over from other donors' samples. CDR3: CASRKQGNTEAFF. The CDR3 DNA is TGTGCCAGCAGAAAACAGGGGAACACTGAAGCTTTCTTT.